These 22 T cell receptor beta chains were all obtained from the same sample, sequenced in a study of CD8 T cells in Susac syndrome. An amount of RNA that ranged from roughly 0.5 to 1 ug was reverse transcribed with random hexamers. MiXCR was run by TCRdb on the immunoSEQ multiplex PCR reads, yielding one entry per CDR3 protein. Found here are approximately 140,000 distinct CDR3 sequences, approximately 96% of them singletons; the top ten hold over 0.1%. The sequenced sample consisted of CD4+ T cells from PBMCs. The receptors were gathered from a human donor with multiple sclerosis.

The chain recombines TRBV20-1 with TRBJ1-1; D not resolved. The V end lost 0 bases, the J end lost 11 bases, and 10 bases lay between the germline ends. This CDR3 comprises 11 residues. In germline, CDR1 is DFQATT, CDR2 SNEGSKA (reference sequence). The DNA for the CDR3 is TGCAGTGCTAGAGAAACCTCTGGGGCTTTCTTT. It codes for CSARETSGAFF.

The chain is built from TRBV20-1 and TRBJ1-1; no firm D call. CDR1 and CDR2 from the germline V gene are DFQATT and SNEGSKA (reference sequence). The length of the CDR3 is 12 residues. The CDR3 is CSLAEGNTEAFF. In DNA form, the CDR3 reads TGCAGCCTGGCCGAAGGGAACACTGAAGCTTTCTTT.

This sequence joins TRBV29-1 and TRBJ2-7, with 12 nucleotides matching TRBD2. With 6 bases clipped from V and 3 bases from J, the junction kept 12 bases outside the gene matches. This CDR3 is 16 amino acids long. Germline V CDR1 and CDR2: SQVTM, ANQGSEA. CDR3: CSVRLAGAAVHYEQYF. Written as DNA, the CDR3 is TGCAGCGTCCGACTAGCGGGAGCTGCGGTGCACTACGAGCAGTACTTC.

V usage is TRBV10-3 and J usage is TRBJ2-3; TRBD2 agrees at 8 bases. Germline trimming cut 7 bases from V and 5 bases from J; bases unmatched to any gene: 5. CDR1 ENHRY and CDR2 SYGVKD come from the germline V gene. There are 13 residues in the CDR3. The CDR3 DNA sequence: TGTGCCATCAAAACGACTAGCGAAGATACGCAGTATTTT. This encodes CAIKTTSEDTQYF.

The V and J genes are TRBV5-1 and TRBJ1-4; a weak D match, TRBD1 (6 bases). The V end was cut by 4 bases, the J end by 3 bases, with 10 bases between. Germline V CDR1 and CDR2: SGHRS, YFSETQ. The CDR3 covers 14 residues. CDR3 coding DNA: TGCGCCAGCAGCCCTGACAGGCCTAATGAAAAACTGTTTTTT. Translated, it gives CASSPDRPNEKLFF.

V usage is TRBV3-1 and J usage is TRBJ2-5, with no clear D. The CDR3 runs to 15 residues. Germline V lookup: CDR1 LGHDT, CDR2 YNNKEL (reference sequence). With 0 bases removed from V and 4 bases from J, the gap between germline ends came to 12 bases. CDR3 DNA sequence: TGTGCCAGCAGCCAAGATGGCCCAGGTGGAGAGACCCAGTACTTC. As protein: CASSQDGPGGETQYF.

This chain joins TRBV3-1 and TRBJ1-2; 12 nucleotides align to TRBD1. The germline gives CDR1 LGHDT, CDR2 YNNKEL (reference sequence). This CDR3 contains 12 residues. The junction had 6 bases not matched to a gene; V was cut back by 5 bases and J by 14 bases. The CDR3 is CASSWDRGRNTF. The DNA for the CDR3 is TGTGCCAGCAGCTGGGACAGGGGGCGGAATACCTTC.

This sequence joins TRBV5-6 and TRBJ1-2, with 8 bases lining up with TRBD1. Germline CDR1 reads SGHDT; CDR2 reads YYEEEE. This CDR3 spans 15 amino acids. Germline trimming cut 4 bases from V and 0 bases from J; bases unmatched to any gene: 5. CDR3 DNA: TGTGCCAGCAGCCCGGACAGGGTTACTAACTATGGCTACACCTTC. This encodes CASSPDRVTNYGYTF. Full variable domain (missing parts from reference TRBV5-6 and TRBJ1-2): DAGVTQSPTHLIKTRGQQVTLRCSPKSGHDTVSWYQQALGQGPQFIFQYYEEEERQRGNFPDRFSGHQFPNYSSELNVNALLLGDSALYLCASSPDRVTNYGYTFGSGTRLTVV.

CDR3 loop: CASSQGRGNQPQHF. The CDR3 DNA reads TGTGCCAGCAGCCAGGGACGGGGGAATCAGCCCCAGCATTTT. The chain uses TRBV7-2 and TRBJ1-5; possibly TRBD1 for D (5 bases). V was shortened by 5 bases and J by 4 bases, with 12 bases between the two germline ends. This CDR3 region has 14 residues. The germline gives CDR1 SGHTA, CDR2 FQGNSA.

In nucleotides, the CDR3 is TGTGCCTGGAGTCTAGGGGAGAGGTTCCAAGAGACCCAGTACTTC. Its protein is CAWSLGERFQETQYF. The chain is built from TRBV30 and TRBJ2-5, with D perhaps matching TRBD1 or TRBD2 (5 bases each). The V end lost 2 bases, the J end lost 1 base, and 14 bases lay between the germline ends. The CDR3 is 15 amino acids. Germline assignment: CDR1 GTSNPN and CDR2 SVGIG (reference sequence). The full variable domain, with the rest looked up from reference TRBV30 and TRBJ2-5, is SQTIHQWPATLVQPVGSPLSLECTVEGTSNPNLYWYRQAAGRGLQLLFYSVGIGQISSEVPQNLSASRPQDRQFILSSKKLLLSDSGFYLCAWSLGERFQETQYFGPGTRLLVL.

The V gene is TRBV14, the J gene TRBJ1-6, with D perhaps TRBD1 (5 bases). V gave up 5 bases and J gave up 11 bases, with 19 bases separating them. Germline CDR1 is SGHDN and CDR2 is FVKESK. The CDR3 spans 15 residues. The CDR3 loop reads CASSSAGGGRTPLHF. CDR3 bases: TGTGCCAGCAGCTCAGCTGGTGGGGGGAGGACACCCCTCCACTTT.

The V gene is TRBV29-1, the J gene TRBJ1-2; maybe TRBD1 (5 bases). The CDR3 runs 11 residues. V was cut by 3 bases and J by 7 bases, with 9 bases left in between. CDR1 is SQVTM and CDR2 is ANQGSEA in the germline V gene. In nucleotides, the CDR3 is TGCAGCGTTGATATGGGGGGTGGCTACACCTTC. Residues: CSVDMGGGYTF.

The CDR3 sequence: CASSLLFPGRGGYTF. CDR3 nucleotide sequence: TGTGCCAGCAGTTTACTTTTCCCGGGCCGGGGTGGCTACACCTTC. The chain carries TRBV27 and TRBJ1-2; D is unclear. The CDR3 contains 15 residues. The V end lost 2 bases, the J end lost 7 bases, and 17 bases lay between the germline ends. CDR1 is MNHEY, CDR2 SMNVEV, per germline (reference sequence).

The J gene is TRBJ2-7, the V gene TRBV10-3; no reliable D call. In germline, CDR1 is ENHRY, CDR2 SYGVKD. Between the trimmed V and J ends, which lost 5 bases and 1 base, there was a span of 12 bases. This CDR3 is 14 amino acids long. CDR3 amino acids: CAISSRTGSYEQYF. The DNA for the CDR3 is TGTGCCATCAGTTCCCGAACTGGTTCCTACGAGCAGTACTTC.

The chain has TRBV18 and TRBJ2-1; 13 nucleotides agree with TRBD2. Trimming took 4 bases from V and 7 from J; bases not matched to a gene: 4. The CDR3 is made up of 15 amino acids. The V gene's germline CDR1 is KGHSH and CDR2 LQKENI. The CDR3 here is CASSRGLAGVNEQFF. CDR3 bases: TGTGCCAGCTCACGTGGACTAGCGGGGGTTAATGAGCAGTTCTTC.

The chain recombines TRBV3-1 with TRBJ2-1; D perhaps matches TRBD2 (6 bases). This CDR3 has 14 residues. Per germline, CDR1 LGHDT and CDR2 YNNKEL (reference sequence). Trimming took 3 bases from V and 7 from J, leaving 13 bases between them. This chain's CDR3 is CASSHGGNGNEQFF. Here the CDR3 DNA reads TGTGCCAGCAGCCATGGAGGGAATGGGAATGAGCAGTTCTTC.

V is TRBV6-1 and J is TRBJ2-7; D perhaps matches TRBD1 (5 bases). CDR1 and CDR2 from the germline V gene are MNHNS and SASEGT. This CDR3 has 14 residues. The V and J ends lost 11 bases and 6 bases respectively, with 23 bases between them. Here the CDR3 reads CAGASESWSREQYF. CDR3 in DNA: TGTGCCGGGGCGTCGGAGTCCTGGTCTCGCGAGCAGTACTTC.

The V and J genes are TRBV20-1 and TRBJ1-4, with 7 nucleotides matching TRBD1. Germline values: CDR1 DFQATT, CDR2 SNEGSKA (reference sequence). The CDR3 is 13 amino acids. V shed 3 bases, J shed 6 bases, and the junction held 4 bases outside the gene matches. The CDR3 region is CSASGDSHEKLFF. Written as DNA, the CDR3 is TGCAGTGCTAGTGGGGACAGCCATGAAAAACTGTTTTTT.

This sequence joins TRBV20-1 and TRBJ2-1; a possible D gene is TRBD1 (5 bases). Germline CDR1 is DFQATT and CDR2 is SNEGSKA (reference sequence). Trimming stripped 5 bases from V and 4 bases from J, with 15 bases between. This CDR3 is 14 amino acids long. This chain's CDR3 is CSASTDPMYNEQFF. The CDR3 DNA reads as TGCAGTGCTTCGACAGATCCGATGTACAATGAGCAGTTCTTC.

The chain joins TRBV7-8 to TRBJ2-3, with D possibly matching TRBD2 (5 bases). Germline-derived CDR1 and CDR2 are SGHVS and FQNEAQ. The CDR3 has 13 amino acids. V lost 5 bases and J lost 10, with 16 bases in between. The CDR3 here is CASSASSSSSQYF. The CDR3 bases are TGTGCCAGCAGCGCCAGTTCTAGCAGCTCGCAGTATTTT. The variable domain in full, completed from reference TRBV7-8 and TRBJ2-3, reads GAGVSQSPRYKVAKRGQDVALRCDPISGHVSLFWYQQALGQGPEFLTYFQNEAQLDKSGLPSDRFFAERPEGSVSTLKIQRTQQEDSAVYLCASSASSSSSQYFGPGTRLTVL.

This chain links TRBV20-1 with TRBJ2-1; 14 positions agree with TRBD2. Germline CDR1 reads DFQATT; CDR2 reads SNEGSKA (reference sequence). The CDR3 is made up of 18 amino acids. The junction had 9 bases not matched to a gene; V was cut back by 0 bases and J by 5 bases. The CDR3 DNA follows: TGCAGTGCTAGAGAGGGGTTGACTAGCGGGAGGGAACACAATGAGCAGTTCTTC. Its translation: CSAREGLTSGREHNEQFF.

The CDR3 DNA follows: TGCAGCGTTGAAGATCCCTGGGGGCGACGTCACGAGCAGTACTTC. Its protein product is CSVEDPWGRRHEQYF. The genes are TRBV29-1 and TRBJ2-7; TRBD1 might be the D (6 bases). Trimming pared 0 bases from V and 5 bases from J, leaving 17 bases between. The CDR3 totals 15 residues. Looked up from germline, CDR1 is SQVTM and CDR2 is ANQGSEA.